This entry features one T cell receptor (beta chain) sequence. Its target is unknown. This entry comes from a study of cytomegalovirus exposure and HLA in healthy donors. Notes on the study in general: In a later analysis, a genetic analysis reported fewer productive-TCR N-insertions in an Asian-associated ancestry cluster than the cohort average. Association of a missense DCLRE1C variant with TCR beta V- and J-gene trimming was reported in a later analysis. For most TCR beta V segments, an earlier analysis put the productive rate at about 87% or about 30% of the time.

PCR involved 60 Vbeta and 13 Jbeta primers. Produced via immunoSEQ multiplex PCR; TCRdb's table is partial and in-frame only. The data show about 210,000 clones, around 80% seen once. Germline V gene sequence: CDR1 SGDLS, CDR2 YYNGEE. The CDR3 consists of 13 residues. V was clipped by 3 bases and J by 4 bases, with 5 bases between them. Material: PBMCs. This TCR came from a man in his forties in good health and CMV-seropositive. V gene TRBV9 combines with J gene TRBJ2-6; possibly TRBD2 for D (5 bases). The CDR3 reads CASSAGGANVLTF. CDR3 bases: TGTGCCAGCAGCGCGGGGGGGGCCAACGTCCTGACTTTC.